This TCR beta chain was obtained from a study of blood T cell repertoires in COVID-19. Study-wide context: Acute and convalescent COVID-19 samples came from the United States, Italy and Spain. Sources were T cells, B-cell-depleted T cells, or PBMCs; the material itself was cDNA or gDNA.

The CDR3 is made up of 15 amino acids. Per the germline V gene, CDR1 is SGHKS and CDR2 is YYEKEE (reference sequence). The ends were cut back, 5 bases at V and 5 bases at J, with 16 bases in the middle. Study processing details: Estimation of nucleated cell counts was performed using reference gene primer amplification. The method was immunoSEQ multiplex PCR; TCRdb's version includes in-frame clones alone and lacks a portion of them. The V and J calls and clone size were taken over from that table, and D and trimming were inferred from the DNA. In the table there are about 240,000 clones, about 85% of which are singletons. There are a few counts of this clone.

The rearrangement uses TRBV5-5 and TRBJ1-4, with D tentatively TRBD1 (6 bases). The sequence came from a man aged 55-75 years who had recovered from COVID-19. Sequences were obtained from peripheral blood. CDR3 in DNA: TGTGCCAGCAGTTCTCCAGGGGAACCGAATGAAAAACTGTTTTTT. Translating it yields CASSSPGEPNEKLFF.